One sample yielded the 29 T cell receptor beta chains listed below, sequenced in a study of T cell responses to AZD1222 COVID-19 vaccine. The method was immunoSEQ multiplex PCR; TCRdb's version includes in-frame clones alone and lacks a portion of them. The sample includes about 110,000 clones, about 92% of them seen just once. This sample comprised peripheral blood, obtained on day 0 of MenACWY control vaccination. The receptors were gathered from an adult in good health.

The chain is built from TRBV11-2 and TRBJ1-1, with TRBD1 identical over 10 bases. The CDR3 contains 15 residues. CDR1 and CDR2 (germline): SGHAT, FQNNGV. Trimming cost V 0 bases and J 6 bases; bases outside gene matches: 4. CDR3 DNA: TGTGCCAGCAGCTTAGACGGACAGGGGGGGGCTGAAGCTTTCTTT. Residues: CASSLDGQGGAEAFF.

This clone was observed a handful of times. The chain has TRBV25-1 and TRBJ2-5; D gene ambiguous. CDR1 MGHDK and CDR2 SYGVNS come from the germline V gene. CDR3 length: 13 amino acids. The V end lost 3 bases, the J end lost 4 bases, and 9 bases lay between the germline ends. In DNA form, the CDR3 reads TGTGCCAGCAGTGACCCTAGGCTAGAGACCCAGTACTTC. Amino acids: CASSDPRLETQYF.

In its sample, this clone is medium-sized (0.01 to 0.1%). J is TRBJ2-1 and V is TRBV6-4, with 9 positions matching TRBD2. This CDR3 spans 14 amino acids. The trim removed 3 bases at V and 8 bases at J, leaving 5 bases unmatched. CDR1 and CDR2 (germline): MRHNA, SNTAGT. This CDR3 reads CASSESGTSHEQFF. The CDR3 DNA follows: TGTGCCAGCAGTGAATCCGGGACTAGCCATGAGCAGTTCTTC.

V is TRBV4-3 and J is TRBJ1-1, with D maybe TRBD1 (6 bases). This CDR3 spans 14 amino acids. The V and J ends lost 0 bases and 5 bases respectively, with 10 bases between them. CDR1 and CDR2 from the germline V gene are LGHNA and YSLEER. The CDR3: CASSQDQGRTEAFF. The CDR3 DNA sequence: TGCGCCAGCAGCCAAGATCAGGGGCGTACTGAAGCTTTCTTT.

The chain joins TRBV7-2 to TRBJ2-7; a possible D gene is TRBD1 (6 bases). The length of the CDR3 is 15 residues. Trimming removed 5 bases at V and 0 bases at J, with 14 bases between. Germline CDR1 reads SGHTA; CDR2 reads FQGNSA. In DNA, the CDR3 is TGTGCCAGCAGCAAGAGGGGGTTCAGCTCCTACGAGCAGTACTTC. This sequence encodes CASSKRGFSSYEQYF.

This rearrangement joins TRBV30 to TRBJ1-3; TRBD1 aligns across 10 bases. V lost 4 bases, J lost 8 bases, and 8 bases stayed unmatched. This CDR3 is built from 14 residues. In germline, CDR1 is GTSNPN, CDR2 SVGIG (reference sequence). This chain's CDR3 is CAWKNRTGGDTIYF. The CDR3 nucleotides read TGTGCCTGGAAAAACCGGACAGGGGGGGACACCATATATTTT.

This rearrangement joins TRBV4-3 to TRBJ1-2; TRBD1 might be the D (5 bases). V lost 1 base, J lost 4 bases, and 10 bases lay in between. Germline lookup yields CDR1 LGHNA and CDR2 YSLEER. The CDR3 runs 14 residues. The CDR3 is CASSQVGGVYGYTF. The DNA for the CDR3 is TGCGCCAGCAGCCAAGTTGGGGGTGTCTATGGCTACACCTTC.

CDR3 residues: CASSLGVGQALMMTQHF. The CDR3 nucleotides are TGTGCCAGCAGCTTAGGGGTGGGACAGGCTCTAATGATGACCCAGCATTTT. The chain has TRBV7-8 and TRBJ1-5; 8 positions agree with TRBD1. This CDR3 spans 17 amino acids. Germline assignment: CDR1 SGHVS and CDR2 FQNEAQ. V trimming: 1 base; J trimming: 11 bases; junction bases outside the gene matches: 16.

The chain is built from TRBV7-3 and TRBJ2-7; D unclear. The V end lost 4 bases, the J end lost 3 bases, and 10 bases lay between the germline ends. The CDR3 runs to 13 residues. Germline loops: CDR1 SGHTA, CDR2 FQGTGA. CDR3 coding DNA: TGTGCCAGCAGCTCCCCGGACGGCTACGAGCAGTACTTC. Its protein product is CASSSPDGYEQYF.

The chain links TRBV7-2 to TRBJ1-2, with D tentatively TRBD1 (6 bases). CDR1 SGHTA and CDR2 FQGNSA come from the germline V gene. V gave up 3 bases and J gave up 8 bases, with 16 bases separating them. CDR3 length equals 14 residues. The CDR3 loop reads CASSFSKTGSGYTF. The CDR3 DNA follows: TGTGCCAGCAGCTTTTCTAAGACAGGCTCCGGCTACACCTTC.

The chain carries TRBV28 and TRBJ1-2; TRBD1 agrees at 11 bases. Trimming took 7 bases from V and 3 from J; bases not matched to a gene: 10. CDR1 is MDHEN and CDR2 is SYDVKM in the germline V gene. The CDR3 extends over 16 amino acids. In DNA, the CDR3 is TGTGCCAGCACCGGACAGGGGGCACATTTGGACTATGGCTACACCTTC. Its protein product is CASTGQGAHLDYGYTF.

This clone was seen only a few times. The chain joins TRBV15 to TRBJ1-1, with D possibly TRBD1 on 6 matching bases. This CDR3 is built from 13 residues. Trimming pared 5 bases from V and 6 bases from J, leaving 13 bases between. Germline lookup yields CDR1 LNHNV and CDR2 YYDKDF (reference sequence). The CDR3, as DNA: TGTGCCACCAGCGGAACGAAGGGGGCTGAAGCTTTCTTT. Translating gives CATSGTKGAEAFF. The whole variable domain, remainder taken from reference TRBV15 and TRBJ1-1, is DAMVIQNPRYQVTQFGKPVTLSCSQTLNHNVMYWYQQKSSQAPKLLFHYYDKDFNNEADTPDNFQSRRPNTSFCFLDIRSPGLGDTAMYLCATSGTKGAEAFFGQGTRLTVV.

This clone was counted once. V usage is TRBV28 and J usage is TRBJ1-1; no definite D call. Germline V gene data show CDR1 as MDHEN and CDR2 as SYDVKM. Trimming cost V 5 bases and J 2 bases, with 6 bases left between them. This CDR3 comprises 12 residues. The CDR3 loop is CASSPPNTEAFF. DNA of the CDR3: TGTGCCAGCAGTCCCCCAAACACTGAAGCTTTCTTT.

In this sample, this clone turned up once. The CDR3 loop reads CATLGGLADTSTDTQYF. In nucleotides, the CDR3 is TGTGCCACCCTCGGGGGACTAGCGGATACTAGCACAGATACGCAGTATTTT. The genes are TRBV2 and TRBJ2-3; 11 nucleotides align to TRBD2. The germline gives CDR1 SNHLY, CDR2 FYNNEI. Trimming at V came to 10 bases and at J to 0 bases, leaving 12 bases not matched to a gene. The CDR3 length is 17 residues.

V and J are TRBV2 and TRBJ2-7; 7 bases line up with TRBD1. Germline CDR1 reads SNHLY; CDR2 reads FYNNEI. This CDR3 region has 12 residues. Losses at the gene ends were 10 bases for V and 0 bases for J; bases not matched to a gene: 3. CDR3 in DNA: TGTGCCACGGGACAGAGCTCCTACGAGCAGTACTTC. It translates to CATGQSSYEQYF.

This sequence joins TRBV10-3 and TRBJ2-7; D is unresolved. The germline V and J ends were trimmed by 3 bases and 3 bases, with 6 bases remaining between them. Per germline, CDR1 ENHRY and CDR2 SYGVKD. This CDR3 contains 12 residues. The CDR3 DNA sequence: TGTGCCATCAGTGACGGTATCTACGAGCAGTACTTC. As protein: CAISDGIYEQYF.

The genes are TRBV4-1 and TRBJ1-1, with D unresolved. V was shortened by 5 bases and J by 3 bases, with 16 bases between the two germline ends. The CDR3 runs to 15 residues. Germline V lookup: CDR1 MGHRA, CDR2 YSYEKL. The CDR3 region is CASSAPGKQDTEAFF. The CDR3 bases are TGCGCCAGCAGCGCACCCGGGAAGCAGGACACTGAAGCTTTCTTT.

There are a few counts of this clone. The V gene is TRBV12-5, the J gene TRBJ1-1; D ambiguous. The V and J ends lost 3 bases and 4 bases respectively, with 9 bases between them. The CDR3 is 13 amino acids. From germline, CDR1 is LGHNT and CDR2 FRNRAP. The CDR3 is CASGFLASTEAFF. CDR3 coding DNA: TGTGCTAGTGGTTTCTTGGCATCCACTGAAGCTTTCTTT.

The V and J genes are TRBV10-2 and TRBJ1-2, with 7 bases aligning to TRBD1. The CDR3 length is 14 residues. J was trimmed by 4 bases and V by 7 bases; bases with no gene match: 9. Germline values: CDR1 WSHSY, CDR2 SAAADI. The CDR3 DNA reads as TGCGCCAGCAACGACAGGGCCTACGGCTATGGCTACACCTTC. Translated, it gives CASNDRAYGYGYTF.

This chain uses TRBV9 with TRBJ2-5, with 7 positions matching TRBD2. The CDR3 sequence is 16 residues long. V was pared by 4 bases and J by 5 bases, with 14 bases of the junction left unmatched. Germline lookup yields CDR1 SGDLS and CDR2 YYNGEE. The CDR3 bases are TGTGCCAGCAGCACCATTATGAGCGGGGTTTCCGAGACCCAGTACTTC. Encoded protein: CASSTIMSGVSETQYF.

The chain couples TRBV27 to TRBJ2-1; a possible D gene is TRBD1 (6 bases). The CDR3 contains 14 residues. Germline CDR1 is MNHEY and CDR2 is SMNVEV (reference sequence). Trimming stripped 5 bases from V and 4 bases from J, with 12 bases between. CDR3 protein: CASSPTGIYNEQFF. The CDR3 coding sequence is TGTGCCAGCAGTCCAACAGGGATATACAATGAGCAGTTCTTC.

This chain joins TRBV11-2 and TRBJ2-2; the D is unclear. V was clipped by 1 base and J by 5 bases, with 5 bases between them. The CDR3 extends over 13 amino acids. Per germline, CDR1 SGHAT and CDR2 FQNNGV. The CDR3 nucleotides read TGTGCCAGCAGCTTAGCAGGTACCGGGGAGCTGTTTTTT. Encoded protein: CASSLAGTGELFF.

The rearrangement joins TRBV7-9 to TRBJ2-2; TRBD2 agrees at 13 bases. Per germline, CDR1 SEHNR and CDR2 FQNEAQ (reference sequence). Trimming at V came to 0 bases and at J to 3 bases, leaving 4 bases not matched to a gene. This CDR3 is built from 18 residues. CDR3 residues: CASSLALGLAGDTGELFF. For the CDR3, the DNA is TGTGCCAGCAGCTTAGCTCTCGGACTAGCGGGGGACACCGGGGAGCTGTTTTTT.

The chain recombines TRBV14 with TRBJ2-3, with 7 bases aligning to TRBD2. Per germline, CDR1 SGHDN and CDR2 FVKESK. The CDR3 has 15 amino acids. With V trimmed by 4 bases and J by 1 base, 5 bases remained unmatched. CDR3 loop: CASSLKRGGTDTQYF. Written as DNA, the CDR3 is TGTGCCAGCAGCCTTAAGCGGGGCGGCACAGATACGCAGTATTTT.

The V and J genes are TRBV2 and TRBJ1-1, with 11 positions matching TRBD1. Per the germline V gene, CDR1 is SNHLY and CDR2 is FYNNEI. This CDR3 comprises 14 residues. After removal of 6 bases from V and 5 bases from J, the junction contained 5 bases not matched to a gene. CDR3 in DNA: TGTGCCAGCAGAACCCGGGACAGGGGGACTGAAGCTTTCTTT. It yields the protein CASRTRDRGTEAFF.

V gene TRBV4-2 combines with J gene TRBJ2-7; D remains ambiguous. V was trimmed by 4 bases and J by 0 bases, leaving 13 bases between them. Germline CDR1 is LGHNA and CDR2 is YNFKEQ. The CDR3 is 15 residues long. Written as DNA, the CDR3 is TGTGCCAGCAGCCCAGAACGCCTGAGCTCCTACGAGCAGTACTTC. It codes for CASSPERLSSYEQYF.

The chain recombines TRBV19 with TRBJ1-2, with 7 bases matching TRBD1. Germline CDR1 reads LNHDA; CDR2 reads SQIVND (reference sequence). The CDR3 has 14 residues. The V gene end was trimmed by 1 base and the J gene end by 2 bases; junction bases not matched to a gene: 1. In DNA form, the CDR3 reads TGTGCCAGTAGTATAGGAGGGGGCAACTATGGCTACACCTTC. Its protein is CASSIGGGNYGYTF.

This chain joins TRBV19 and TRBJ2-3; 10 nucleotides align to TRBD2. The CDR3 has 19 residues. With V trimmed by 7 bases and J by 8 bases, 24 bases remained unmatched. CDR1 LNHDA and CDR2 SQIVND come from the germline V gene (reference sequence). CDR3 amino acids: CASTPFPRLAGARGGTQYF. The CDR3 nucleotides are TGTGCCAGTACCCCCTTCCCGAGGCTAGCGGGGGCCAGGGGCGGTACGCAGTATTTT.

This clone was seen a handful of times. The chain recombines TRBV9 with TRBJ2-1; 16 nucleotides align to TRBD2. This CDR3 comprises 16 residues. CDR1 is SGDLS and CDR2 is YYNGEE in the germline V gene. After removal of 4 bases from V and 7 bases from J, the junction contained 5 bases not matched to a gene. CDR3 amino acids: CASSMGLAGGRNEQFF. The CDR3 nucleotides are TGTGCCAGCAGCATGGGACTAGCGGGGGGGCGGAATGAGCAGTTCTTC. Full variable domain (remainder filled in from reference TRBV9 and TRBJ2-1): DSGVTQTPKHLITATGQRVTLRCSPRSGDLSVYWYQQSLDQGLQFLIQYYNGEERAKGNILERFSAQQFPDLHSELNLSSLELGDSALYFCASSMGLAGGRNEQFFGPGTRLTVL.